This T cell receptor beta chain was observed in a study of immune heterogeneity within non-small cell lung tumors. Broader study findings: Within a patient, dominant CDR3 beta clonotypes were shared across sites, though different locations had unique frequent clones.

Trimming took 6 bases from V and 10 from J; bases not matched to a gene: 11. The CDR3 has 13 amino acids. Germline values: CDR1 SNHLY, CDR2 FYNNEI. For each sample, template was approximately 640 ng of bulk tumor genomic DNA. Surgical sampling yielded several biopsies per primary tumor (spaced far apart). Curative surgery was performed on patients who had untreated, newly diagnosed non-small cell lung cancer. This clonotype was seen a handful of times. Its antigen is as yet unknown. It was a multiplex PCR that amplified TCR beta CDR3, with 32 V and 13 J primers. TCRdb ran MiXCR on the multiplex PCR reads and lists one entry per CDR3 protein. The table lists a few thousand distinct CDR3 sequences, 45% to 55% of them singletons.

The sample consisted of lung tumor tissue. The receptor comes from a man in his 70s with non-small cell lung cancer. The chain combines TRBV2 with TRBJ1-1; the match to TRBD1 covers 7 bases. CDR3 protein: CASRRDSQGGAFF. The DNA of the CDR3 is TGTGCCAGCAGGAGGGACAGCCAAGGGGGAGCTTTCTTT.